Listed below are T cell receptor beta chains from one sample, sequenced in a study of blood T cell repertoires in COVID-19. Libraries were prepared by immunoSEQ multiplex PCR; TCRdb keeps only in-frame clonotypes and omits some of them. The sample comprises about 38,000 clones, around 86% of which are singletons, and approximately 25% rests with the top ten. Source material: peripheral blood. The receptors derive from a man between 50 and 59 years old with active or convalescent COVID-19. The CDR3 runs from the conserved cysteine through the conserved F or W. Fields, in order: clone size, V gene, CDR3 protein. Clone size is not always given. Where it is, it says once, few, many or a class for expanded clones.

clone_size: .
v_call: TRBV7-9
cdr3_aa: CASSPLDNSGNTIYF

clone_size: .
v_call: TRBV7-3
cdr3_aa: CASSPGLPSNGDEQFF

clone_size: .
v_call: TRBV3-1/TRBV3-2
cdr3_aa: CASSQGQGKETQYF

clone_size: .
v_call: TRBV28
cdr3_aa: CASSPTVREPPYNEQFF

clone_size: .
v_call: TRBV27
cdr3_aa: CASSPDRSPHQETQYF

clone_size: .
v_call: TRBV28
cdr3_aa: CASSWWAGYSPLHF

clone_size: few
v_call: TRBV7-2
cdr3_aa: CASSLYQSRLLTQYF

clone_size: few
v_call: TRBV11-2
cdr3_aa: CASGQGAEAFF

clone_size: .
v_call: TRBV2
cdr3_aa: CASRAGQGSYNEQFF

clone_size: .
v_call: TRBV28
cdr3_aa: CASRPGTSGYEQYF

clone_size: .
v_call: TRBV6-5
cdr3_aa: CASSYAARPAYNEQFF

clone_size: .
v_call: TRBV28
cdr3_aa: CASSLTAGAPSRTGELFF

clone_size: .
v_call: TRBV5-1
cdr3_aa: CASSLTTGQGGTEAFF

clone_size: .
v_call: TRBV7-6
cdr3_aa: CASSLGQDSRTGELFF

clone_size: .
v_call: TRBV6-5
cdr3_aa: CASSSSGGASETQYF

clone_size: .
v_call: TRBV27
cdr3_aa: CASRPGGGNTEAFF